One sample yielded the 10 T cell receptor beta chains listed below, sequenced in a study of CD8+CD57+ T cells in acquired aplastic anemia. TCR beta VDJ combinations and CDR3 sequences were profiled from genomic DNA. One entry per CDR3 protein, called by TCRdb with MiXCR from the reads. The sample has hundreds of thousands of distinct CDR3 sequences, approximately 57% seen once. The authors sequenced patients whose flow cytometry had shown CD8+CD57+ cell expansion. The sequencing sample was made of sorted CD4+, CD8+, or CD8+CD57+ T cells (not recorded which) from PBMCs. These receptors came from a human donor with aplastic anemia.

The rearrangement links TRBV12-3 or TRBV12-4 to TRBJ1-6, with D perhaps matching TRBD1 (5 bases). There are 15 residues in the CDR3. V lost 6 bases and J 9 bases, leaving 18 bases between the germline ends. CDR3 amino acids: CASSRQPGLGSPLHF. For the CDR3, the DNA is TGTGCCAGCAGCCGACAGCCAGGGTTGGGTTCACCCCTCCACTTT.

Comment on this clonotype: One end of the junction fails to match germline, which may point to a read error. The J gene is TRBJ1-3, the V gene TRBV5-1; 7 bases are a match to TRBD1. CDR3 length: 19 residues. Germline loops: CDR1 SGHRS, CDR2 YFSETQ. The CDR3 here is CASSVLTGTTRDSGNTIYF. As DNA, the CDR3 is TGTGCCAGCAGCGTACTGACAGGGACGACCCGGGACTCTGGAAACACCATATATTTT.

The chain combines TRBV15 with TRBJ2-1; the match to TRBD2 covers 12 bases. After removal of 10 bases from V and 6 bases from J, the junction contained 10 bases not matched to a gene. Germline V lookup: CDR1 LNHNV, CDR2 YYDKDF (reference sequence). The CDR3 length is 15 residues. The CDR3 DNA reads as TGTGCCAGCAGTTTAGCGACTAGCGGGGGCAATGAGCAGTTCTTC. This gives the protein CASSLATSGGNEQFF.

With respect to this clonotype: It may be a read error: a sequence one base away is much more abundant. The rearrangement links TRBV7-8 to TRBJ2-6; the D is unclear. The CDR3 length is 16 residues. CDR1 is SGHVS and CDR2 is FQNEAQ in the germline V gene. The CDR3 region has the DNA TGTGCCAGCAGCCAAGAACCAGGCTCTGAGGCCAACGTCCTGACTTTC. This codes for CASSQEPGSEANVLTF.

The chain combines TRBV16 with TRBJ1-1; unclear D gene. Trimming pared 5 bases from V and 3 bases from J, leaving 10 bases between. This CDR3 region has 13 residues. The germline CDR1 and CDR2 sequences are KGHSY and FQNENV. Here the CDR3 reads CASSSWGDTEAFF. The CDR3 DNA is TGTGCCAGCAGCTCCTGGGGTGACACTGAAGCTTTCTTT.

This chain links TRBV19 with TRBJ1-6; 10 bases match TRBD1. The V gene's germline CDR1 is LNHDA and CDR2 SQIVND (reference sequence). V was clipped by 3 bases and J by 16 bases; unmatched bases: 6. The CDR3 runs 13 residues. CDR3 DNA: TGTGCCAGTAGTATCCCTGGGACAGGGGAACTCCACTTT. Translation gives CASSIPGTGELHF.

The rearrangement uses TRBV7-9 and TRBJ2-7, with a weak D call TRBD2 (6 bases). Trimming removed 3 bases from V and 6 bases from J, with 9 bases in between. CDR1 is SEHNR and CDR2 is FQNEAQ in the germline V gene (reference sequence). The CDR3 is 12 amino acids. Here the CDR3 reads CASSFLGGEQYF. DNA for the CDR3: TGTGCCAGCAGCTTCCTCGGGGGCGAGCAGTACTTC.

The CDR3 protein is CASSLEPETQYF. CDR3 DNA sequence: TGTGCCAGCAGCTTGGAGCCAGAGACCCAGTACTTC. V usage is TRBV5-5 and J usage is TRBJ2-5; D unresolved. With 0 bases removed from V and 4 bases from J, the gap between germline ends came to 4 bases. Germline assignment: CDR1 SGHKS and CDR2 YYEKEE (reference sequence). The CDR3 is 12 amino acids.

The chain recombines TRBV5-6 with TRBJ1-3; D might be TRBD1 (5 bases). There are 12 residues in the CDR3. The germline CDR1 and CDR2 sequences are SGHDT and YYEEEE. V was cut by 4 bases and J by 8 bases, with 10 bases left in between. The CDR3 protein is CASSPGTDTIYF. DNA of the CDR3: TGTGCCAGCAGCCCGGGGACTGACACCATATATTTT.

The rearrangement links TRBV7-3 to TRBJ1-6; 9 bases line up with TRBD1. In germline, CDR1 is SGHTA, CDR2 FQGTGA. Trimming at V came to 1 base and at J to 13 bases, leaving 5 bases not matched to a gene. The CDR3 contains 14 residues. In DNA, the CDR3 is TGTGCCAGCAGCTTAAGACAGGGGGAGTCGCCCCTCCACTTT. Translation gives CASSLRQGESPLHF.